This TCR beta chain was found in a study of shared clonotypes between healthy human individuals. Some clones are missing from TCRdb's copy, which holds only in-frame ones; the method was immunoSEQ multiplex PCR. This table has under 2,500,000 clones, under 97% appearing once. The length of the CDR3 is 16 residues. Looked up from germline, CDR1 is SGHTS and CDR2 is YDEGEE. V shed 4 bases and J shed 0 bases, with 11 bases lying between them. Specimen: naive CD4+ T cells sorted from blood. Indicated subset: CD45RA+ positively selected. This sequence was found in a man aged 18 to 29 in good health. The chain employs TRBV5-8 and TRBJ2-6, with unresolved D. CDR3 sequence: CASSLLRISGANVLTF. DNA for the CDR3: TGTGCCAGCAGCCTACTCCGGATCTCTGGGGCCAACGTCCTGACTTTC. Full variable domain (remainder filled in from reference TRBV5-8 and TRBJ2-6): EAGVTQSPTHLIKTRGQQATLRCSPISGHTSVYWYQQALGLGLQFLLWYDEGEERNRGNFPPRFSGRQFPNYSSELNVNALELEDSALYLCASSLLRISGANVLTFGAGSRLTVL.